This record looks at one T cell receptor beta chain sequence and its context. As yet, its antigen is unknown. The PCR had 60 Vbeta and 13 Jbeta primers. Using immunoSEQ multiplex PCR, the repertoire was profiled, and TCRdb retains in-frame clones only, with some absent. Its clone listing holds tens of thousands of clones. The V gene end was trimmed by 7 bases and the J gene end by 5 bases; junction bases not matched to a gene: 18. Germline V gives CDR1 SGHRS, CDR2 YFSETQ. The length of the CDR3 is 17 residues. The sample belongs to a study of cytomegalovirus exposure and HLA in healthy donors. Study-wide results and limits: Most of the CMV-associated TCR beta chains (in a later analysis) appeared to be HLA-restricted. The study found most TCR sequences rare, yet found some public TCRs in many donors. A later analysis showed that HLA-associated TCR beta chains had undergone more clonal expansion than equally common others. Reportedly, a later analysis found an Asian-associated ancestry cluster had fewer N-insertions than the roughly 700-donor mean.

This receptor was obtained from a man younger than 30 in good health and CMV-seropositive. The chain combines TRBV5-1 with TRBJ2-5; 9 bases agree with TRBD1. The sample consisted of PBMCs. In DNA form, the CDR3 reads TGCGCCAGCCTCCTCGGACCCGGACAGGGGAGAGGGGAGACCCAGTACTTC. It is translated as CASLLGPGQGRGETQYF.